Sequencing of this T cell receptor beta chain was carried out in a study of identical twins. Findings and caveats of the study: Carriage of fewer insertions was seen in abundant cord blood beta clonotypes, whereas memory repertoires showed none.

This clonotype was seen more than once but under ten times. The antigen is not known. TCRdb used MiXCR to reprocess the 5' RACE reads, holding one entry per CDR3 protein. Of about 340,000 distinct CDR3 sequences in the sample, 9% to 15% are singletons; the top ten hold around 7.8%. CDR3 length equals 15 residues. The germline V gene encodes CDR1 MNHNS and CDR2 SASEGT. The V segment lost 7 bases and the J segment 2 bases; nucleotides outside the gene matches: 5. These data were also reused for a study on yellow fever vaccine responses in identical twins.

The sequenced sample consisted of CD8+ T cells sorted from blood. The V call is TRBV6-1, the J call TRBJ2-1; 10 bases fit TRBD2. The clonotype comes from a woman between 18 and 29 years old in good health. The CDR3: CASTVAGGAYNEQFF. CDR3 DNA sequence: TGTGCCAGCACCGTAGCGGGGGGAGCCTACAATGAGCAGTTCTTC.